Below are 27 T cell receptor beta chains sequenced from a single sample in a study of PD-L1 blockade in urothelial cancer. Described time point: peripheral blood 6 weeks after treatment start. Only in-frame clones appear in the TCRdb table, and some are missing; sequencing was by immunoSEQ multiplex PCR. The sample gives about 120,000 clones, around nine tenths of which show up once; roughly 1.8% is in the top ten. The input for sequencing was PBMCs, taken around atezolizumab (anti-PD-L1) treatment. Receptors were obtained from a man in his 60s with urothelial cancer.

The CDR3 DNA is TGTGCCAGCAGCTCTGGGGGAGGCACTGAAGCTTTCTTT. Translating it yields CASSSGGGTEAFF. The chain uses TRBV11-3 and TRBJ1-1; D is perhaps TRBD1 (5 bases). The germline gives CDR1 SGHNT, CDR2 YENEEA. The CDR3 has 13 residues. The V end lost 4 bases, the J end lost 4 bases, and 10 bases lay between the germline ends.

Written as DNA, the CDR3 is TGTGCCAGCAGCGTAGCGGTGAGCTCTGGAAACACCATATATTTT. Its translation: CASSVAVSSGNTIYF. This chain links TRBV9 with TRBJ1-3, with D uncertain. CDR1 and CDR2 (germline): SGDLS, YYNGEE. The CDR3 is made up of 15 amino acids. V gave up 0 bases and J gave up 0 bases, with 7 bases separating them. The variable domain in full, completed from reference TRBV9 and TRBJ1-3, reads DSGVTQTPKHLITATGQRVTLRCSPRSGDLSVYWYQQSLDQGLQFLIQYYNGEERAKGNILERFSAQQFPDLHSELNLSSLELGDSALYFCASSVAVSSGNTIYFGEGSWLTVV.

This clone appeared once. The chain recombines TRBV19 with TRBJ2-2; TRBD2 agrees at 9 bases. The CDR3 runs 21 residues. The junction had 22 bases not matched to a gene; V was cut back by 7 bases and J by 1 base. Germline V gene data show CDR1 as LNHDA and CDR2 as SQIVND (reference sequence). The CDR3 is CASTPWEGTVLLAGNTGELFF. The CDR3 DNA reads as TGTGCCAGTACCCCATGGGAGGGGACCGTTCTACTAGCGGGGAACACCGGGGAGCTGTTTTTT.

The chain employs TRBV6-1 and TRBJ1-3; D may be TRBD1 (5 bases). Germline CDR1 reads MNHNS; CDR2 reads SASEGT. CDR3 size: 17 residues. The V end lost 6 bases, the J end lost 0 bases, and 18 bases lay between the germline ends. The CDR3 nucleotides read TGTGCCAGCAGAGAACCGGGACTGGGATTCTCTGGAAACACCATATATTTT. As protein: CASREPGLGFSGNTIYF.

This sequence joins TRBV13 and TRBJ1-5, with no clear D. The CDR3 spans 15 residues. V lost 1 base and J lost 0, with 7 bases in between. Germline values: CDR1 PRHDT, CDR2 FYEKMQ (reference sequence). The CDR3 region is CASSLDIDSNQPQHF. DNA of the CDR3: TGTGCCAGCAGCTTAGACATCGATAGCAATCAGCCCCAGCATTTT.

CDR3 in DNA: TGTGCCAGCAGATTTACGCGGAACACTGAAGCTTTCTTT. It specifies CASRFTRNTEAFF. The chain links TRBV7-3 to TRBJ1-1; D is unresolved. The CDR3 loop spans 13 amino acids. In germline, CDR1 is SGHTA, CDR2 FQGTGA. Trimming removed 6 bases from V and 1 base from J, with 9 bases in between.

This rearrangement joins TRBV4-3 to TRBJ1-2, with TRBD1 matching 8 bases. The CDR3 has 14 amino acids. J was trimmed by 5 bases and V by 2 bases; bases with no gene match: 4. Germline CDR1 is LGHNA and CDR2 is YSLEER. This chain's CDR3 is CASSQIGQGYGYTF. The CDR3 DNA follows: TGCGCCAGCAGCCAAATCGGACAGGGATATGGCTACACCTTC.

The chain links TRBV6-5 to TRBJ1-2; D perhaps matches TRBD1 (6 bases). From germline, CDR1 is MNHEY and CDR2 SVGAGI. The CDR3 runs to 15 residues. V was trimmed by 0 bases and J by 5 bases, leaving 13 bases between them. CDR3 region: CASSYSRGAGYGYTF. CDR3 DNA sequence: TGTGCCAGCAGTTACTCCCGGGGGGCAGGTTATGGCTACACCTTC.

Only a few counts were recorded for this clone. The CDR3 sequence is CASSSLDRGNYGYTF. CDR3 nucleotides: TGTGCCAGCAGCTCCTTAGACAGGGGGAACTATGGCTACACCTTC. This chain links TRBV7-9 with TRBJ1-2, with 9 positions matching TRBD1. Germline trimming cut 4 bases from V and 2 bases from J; bases unmatched to any gene: 5. Germline CDR1 SEHNR, CDR2 FQNEAQ (reference sequence). The CDR3 contains 15 residues.

The rearrangement links TRBV12-5 to TRBJ1-4; D remains ambiguous. Trimming took 9 bases from V and 6 from J, leaving 14 bases between them. Germline V CDR1 and CDR2: LGHNT, FRNRAP. The CDR3 spans 13 residues. CDR3 region: CASSAGVHEKLFF. CDR3 DNA: TGTGCTAGCTCCGCGGGCGTGCATGAAAAACTGTTTTTT. The whole variable domain, filled in from reference TRBV12-5 and TRBJ1-4, reads DARVTQTPRHKVTEMGQEVTMRCQPILGHNTVFWYRQTMMQGLELLAYFRNRAPLDDSGMPKDRFSAEMPDATLATLKIQPSEPRDSAVYFCASSAGVHEKLFFGSGTQLSVL.

The rearrangement joins TRBV28 to TRBJ1-2; 10 nucleotides align to TRBD1. Germline loops: CDR1 MDHEN, CDR2 SYDVKM. Trimming cost V 6 bases and J 7 bases; bases outside gene matches: 11. The CDR3 has 15 amino acids. CDR3 region: CASSSLTGGQRGYTF. The CDR3 bases are TGTGCCAGCAGCTCCTTGACAGGGGGCCAGCGTGGCTACACCTTC.

The genes are TRBV27 and TRBJ2-4; TRBD1 is a possible D gene (6 bases). The CDR3 runs 12 residues. V was trimmed by 5 bases and J by 6 bases, leaving 8 bases between them. Germline CDR1 reads MNHEY; CDR2 reads SMNVEV (reference sequence). CDR3 sequence: CASSPDRNIQYF. The CDR3 DNA reads TGTGCCAGCAGTCCGGACAGAAACATTCAGTACTTC.

The CDR3 DNA is TGTGCCAGCAGCTTACAGGGTCGGGGCTACACCTTC. This translates into CASSLQGRGYTF. The genes are TRBV7-2 and TRBJ1-2, with D perhaps TRBD1 (5 bases). The CDR3 runs to 12 residues. Germline-derived CDR1 and CDR2 are SGHTA and FQGNSA. The V and J ends lost 2 bases and 8 bases respectively, with 9 bases between them.

Written as DNA, the CDR3 is TGTGCCAGCAGCCGGGGACAGGGAGATGAAAAACTGTTTTTT. Translation gives CASSRGQGDEKLFF. The chain employs TRBV7-9 and TRBJ1-4; 9 bases agree with TRBD1. The CDR3 has 14 residues. V was pared by 5 bases and J by 6 bases, with 4 bases of the junction left unmatched. CDR1 is SEHNR, CDR2 FQNEAQ, per germline (reference sequence).

The rearrangement uses TRBV2 and TRBJ2-1; D might be TRBD1 (6 bases). Trimming cost V 6 bases and J 7 bases, with 10 bases left between them. CDR3 length: 12 amino acids. Germline CDR1 SNHLY, CDR2 FYNNEI. CDR3 coding DNA: TGTGCCAGCAGCAGAGGGGGAAATGAGCAGTTCTTC. Encoded protein: CASSRGGNEQFF.

V and J are TRBV5-6 and TRBJ1-2; D is undetermined. CDR1 SGHDT and CDR2 YYEEEE come from the germline V gene. The germline V and J ends were trimmed by 0 bases and 3 bases, with 9 bases remaining between them. This CDR3 contains 14 residues. Here the CDR3 reads CASSLVGQDYGYTF. The CDR3 nucleotides are TGTGCCAGCAGCTTGGTCGGTCAGGACTATGGCTACACCTTC.

The gene calls are TRBV11-3 and TRBJ2-5; 11 bases map to TRBD1. This CDR3 is 15 amino acids long. Losses at the gene ends were 4 bases for V and 4 bases for J; bases not matched to a gene: 5. Germline V gene data show CDR1 as SGHNT and CDR2 as YENEEA. The CDR3 reads CASSSGQGAGETQYF. CDR3 nucleotides: TGTGCCAGCAGCTCCGGACAGGGGGCGGGAGAGACCCAGTACTTC.

V and J are TRBV27 and TRBJ2-5; TRBD2 matches 16 bases. The CDR3 spans 17 residues. CDR1 is MNHEY and CDR2 is SMNVEV in the germline V gene (reference sequence). Unmatched junction bases numbered 7, after V lost 5 bases and J lost 4 bases. CDR3 in amino acids: CASSLGTSGGAAETQYF. The CDR3 nucleotides read TGTGCCAGCAGTCTAGGGACTAGCGGGGGGGCCGCAGAGACCCAGTACTTC.

V is TRBV6-1 and J is TRBJ1-2, with D perhaps matching TRBD1 (6 bases). Germline V gene lookup returns CDR1 MNHNS and CDR2 SASEGT. The length of the CDR3 is 14 residues. Trimming took off 8 bases at V and 6 bases at J, with 19 bases between the two ends. CDR3 nucleotides: TGTGCCAGCCTATCCCGAACCGAGGGGGATGGCTACACCTTC. Translating gives CASLSRTEGDGYTF.

CDR3: CASSYPGQGSYEQYF. As DNA, the CDR3 is TGTGCCAGCAGTTATCCGGGACAGGGCTCCTACGAGCAGTACTTC. This chain joins TRBV28 and TRBJ2-7, with 9 bases aligning to TRBD1. Germline CDR1 MDHEN, CDR2 SYDVKM. CDR3 length equals 15 residues. Unmatched junction bases numbered 4, after V lost 4 bases and J lost 0 bases.

The chain carries TRBV28 and TRBJ2-7, with 8 bases fitting TRBD2. This CDR3 is built from 14 residues. Germline-derived CDR1 and CDR2 are MDHEN and SYDVKM. Germline trimming cut 8 bases from V and 1 base from J; bases unmatched to any gene: 7. CDR3 region: CASAGLVNSYEQYF. The CDR3 DNA reads TGTGCCAGCGCGGGACTAGTAAATTCCTACGAGCAGTACTTC.

The chain combines TRBV30 with TRBJ1-5; D unresolved. With 5 bases removed from V and 5 bases from J, the gap between germline ends came to 13 bases. Per the germline V gene, CDR1 is GTSNPN and CDR2 is SVGIG (reference sequence). This CDR3 has 13 amino acids. CDR3 coding DNA: TGTGCCTGGCGCATCTCAGAACATCAGCCCCAGCATTTT. This encodes CAWRISEHQPQHF.

The chain joins TRBV30 to TRBJ2-7, with D maybe TRBD1 (6 bases). Per germline, CDR1 GTSNPN and CDR2 SVGIG (reference sequence). This CDR3 is 15 amino acids long. Deletions cut 3 bases from V and 1 base from J, with 16 bases between. The CDR3 reads CAWSRPPDRSYEQYF. Here the CDR3 DNA reads TGTGCCTGGAGCCGGCCGCCTGACAGGTCCTACGAGCAGTACTTC.

The CDR3 reads CASSLAQGTYNEQFF. The CDR3 DNA follows: TGTGCCAGCAGCTTGGCCCAGGGGACCTACAATGAGCAGTTCTTC. This sequence joins TRBV5-4 and TRBJ2-1; possible D gene TRBD1, 6 bases. Deletions cut 0 bases from V and 2 bases from J, with 9 bases between. This CDR3 has 15 residues. The germline CDR1 and CDR2 sequences are SGHNT and YYREEE (reference sequence).

The chain joins TRBV6-5 to TRBJ1-1; TRBD1 agrees at 7 bases. From germline, CDR1 is MNHEY and CDR2 SVGAGI. V gave up 5 bases and J gave up 4 bases; unmatched junction bases: 4. The CDR3 is 13 amino acids. The CDR3 DNA reads TGTGCCAGCAGTCGCCAGGGGGTCACTGAAGCTTTCTTT. This codes for CASSRQGVTEAFF.

This sequence joins TRBV9 and TRBJ1-1; possible D gene TRBD1, 5 bases. The CDR3 runs 14 residues. The ends were cut back, 7 bases at V and 4 bases at J, with 17 bases in the middle. Germline V CDR1 and CDR2: SGDLS, YYNGEE. The CDR3 spells CASRPGDSRTEAFF. The CDR3 DNA sequence: TGTGCCAGCCGGCCGGGGGATAGCCGCACTGAAGCTTTCTTT.

The genes are TRBV30 and TRBJ1-5, with 8 nucleotides matching TRBD1. V was pared by 3 bases and J by 7 bases, with 5 bases of the junction left unmatched. The CDR3 runs 13 residues. CDR1 is GTSNPN and CDR2 is SVGIG in the germline V gene (reference sequence). The CDR3 coding sequence is TGTGCCTGGAGCCGACAGGGGAACCAGCCCCAGCATTTT. This encodes CAWSRQGNQPQHF.